These 10 T cell receptor beta chains were sequenced from one sample in a study of T cell repertoires in cytomegalovirus infection. These TCRs' antigens remain unknown. TCRdb re-called the reads with MiXCR, one entry per CDR3 protein. Of about 830,000 distinct CDR3 sequences listed, around a third are singletons. The sample in question was cultured CD8+ T cells from PBMCs, obtained from culture after CMV antigen stimulation. These receptors were collected from a human donor in good health (CMV status not recorded). Some clones in this sample may be carry-over from other donors' samples.

This chain joins TRBV7-9 and TRBJ1-1; D possibly corresponds to TRBD1 (6 bases). V dropped 4 bases and J dropped 7 bases, with 19 bases sitting between them. The CDR3 extends over 15 amino acids. Germline CDR1 SEHNR, CDR2 FQNEAQ (reference sequence). CDR3 nucleotides: TGTGCCAGCAGCTCCTCGGGCTTTGGGACAATTGAAGCTTTCTTT. Its translation: CASSSSGFGTIEAFF.

This rearrangement joins TRBV6-5 to TRBJ2-2, with TRBD1 matching over 8 bases. There are 15 residues in the CDR3. Germline CDR1 reads MNHEY; CDR2 reads SVGAGI. The trim removed 6 bases at V and 4 bases at J, leaving 7 bases unmatched. CDR3 in DNA: TGTGCCAGCAGGCGACAGGGGCCAACCACCGGGGAGCTGTTTTTT. This sequence encodes CASRRQGPTTGELFF.

The CDR3 DNA reads TGTGCCAGCAGTTCCCCAGGGGGCGGACGGACAGATACGCAGTATTTT. Translated, it gives CASSSPGGGRTDTQYF. The chain joins TRBV12-3 or TRBV12-4 to TRBJ2-3; 8 nucleotides match TRBD1. The ends lost 4 bases at V and 3 bases at J; junction bases unmatched: 9. The CDR3 runs 16 residues.

This chain connects TRBV14 to TRBJ2-1, with D unresolved. The CDR3 is made up of 19 amino acids. Trimming removed 1 base at V and 0 bases at J, with 19 bases between. CDR1 is SGHDN, CDR2 FVKESK, per germline. CDR3 region: CASSQGVSLAASSYNEQFF. The CDR3, as DNA: TGTGCCAGCAGCCAAGGGGTCTCATTGGCAGCGAGCTCCTACAATGAGCAGTTCTTC.

This clonotype occurred once. The chain is built from TRBV5-1 and TRBJ2-7, with 9 nucleotides matching TRBD1. CDR1 and CDR2 from the germline V gene are SGHRS and YFSETQ. This CDR3 spans 15 amino acids. After removal of 1 base from V and 6 bases from J, the junction contained 8 bases not matched to a gene. The CDR3 region is CASSLIRDRVGEQYF. Written as DNA, the CDR3 is TGCGCCAGCAGCTTGATTCGGGACAGGGTAGGCGAGCAGTACTTC. The entire variable domain, with the rest obtained from reference TRBV5-1 and TRBJ2-7, is as follows: KAGVTQTPRYLIKTRGQQVTLSCSPISGHRSVSWYQQTPGQGLQFLFEYFSETQRNKGNFPGRFSGRQFSNSRSEMNVSTLELGDSALYLCASSLIRDRVGEQYFGPGTRLTVT.

The genes are TRBV6-1 and TRBJ2-5; 8 nucleotides agree with TRBD2. Germline V gene data show CDR1 as MNHNS and CDR2 as SASEGT. The trim removed 5 bases at V and 3 bases at J, leaving 11 bases unmatched. CDR3 length: 16 residues. The CDR3 sequence is CASSYELRGVKETQYF. CDR3 DNA: TGTGCCAGCAGTTACGAGCTGCGGGGGGTGAAAGAGACCCAGTACTTC.

This chain connects TRBV19 to TRBJ1-5, with D tentatively TRBD1 (6 bases). The V gene's germline CDR1 is LNHDA and CDR2 SQIVND (reference sequence). This CDR3 contains 14 residues. The V end was cut by 5 bases, the J end by 4 bases, with 12 bases between. Here the CDR3 DNA reads TGTGCCAGTAGTTTCAGACAGGCAAATCAGCCCCAGCATTTT. It is translated as CASSFRQANQPQHF.

The chain couples TRBV7-6 to TRBJ1-2; 10 bases align to TRBD1. The CDR3 is made up of 14 amino acids. The ends lost 7 bases at V and 6 bases at J; junction bases unmatched: 8. Germline values: CDR1 SGHVS, CDR2 FNYEAQ. The chain's CDR3 is CASTHRDRGHGYTF. The CDR3 region has the DNA TGTGCCAGCACCCACCGGGACAGGGGTCATGGCTACACCTTC. Supplemented by reference TRBV7-6 and TRBJ1-2, the full variable domain reads GAGVSQSPRYKVTKRGQDVALRCDPISGHVSLYWYRQALGQGPEFLTYFNYEAQQDKSGLPNDRFSAERPEGSISTLTIQRTEQRDSAMYRCASTHRDRGHGYTFGSGTRLTVV.

This clonotype showed up just a few times. The chain joins TRBV6-1 to TRBJ2-3, with TRBD1 matching 8 bases. The length of the CDR3 is 17 residues. In germline, CDR1 is MNHNS, CDR2 SASEGT. The V segment lost 7 bases and the J segment 0 bases; nucleotides outside the gene matches: 12. In DNA form, the CDR3 reads TGTGCCAGCACCCCTCGTAGGGGACAGGCTAGCACAGATACGCAGTATTTT. Translated, it gives CASTPRRGQASTDTQYF.

This clonotype was recorded at least ten times. V gene TRBV7-2 combines with J gene TRBJ1-1; D may be TRBD1 (5 bases). Germline CDR1 reads SGHTA; CDR2 reads FQGNSA. There are 15 residues in the CDR3. The V end was cut by 6 bases, the J end by 1 base, with 15 bases between. The CDR3 spells CASSSHRRRNTEAFF. The DNA of the CDR3 is TGTGCCAGCAGTTCTCACAGGAGAAGGAACACTGAAGCTTTCTTT.